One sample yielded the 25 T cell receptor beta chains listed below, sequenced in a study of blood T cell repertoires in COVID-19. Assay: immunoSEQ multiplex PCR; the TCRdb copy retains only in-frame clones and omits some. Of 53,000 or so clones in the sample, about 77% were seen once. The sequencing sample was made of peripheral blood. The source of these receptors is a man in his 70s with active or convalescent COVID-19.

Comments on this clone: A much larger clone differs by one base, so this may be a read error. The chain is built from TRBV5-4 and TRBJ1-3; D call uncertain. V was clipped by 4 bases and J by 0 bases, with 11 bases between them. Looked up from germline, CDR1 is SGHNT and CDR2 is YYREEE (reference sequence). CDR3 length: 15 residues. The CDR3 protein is CASSLAGSSGNTIYF. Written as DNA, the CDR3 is TGTGCCAGCAGCCTGGCGGGGAGCTCTGGAAACACCATATATTTT.

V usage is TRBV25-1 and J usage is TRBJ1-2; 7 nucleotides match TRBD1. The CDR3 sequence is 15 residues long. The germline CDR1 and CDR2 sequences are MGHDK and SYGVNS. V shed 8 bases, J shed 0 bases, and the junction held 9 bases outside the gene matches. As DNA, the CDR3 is TGTGCCAGCCAGACAGGGTGGGGAGCTAACTATGGCTACACCTTC. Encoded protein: CASQTGWGANYGYTF.

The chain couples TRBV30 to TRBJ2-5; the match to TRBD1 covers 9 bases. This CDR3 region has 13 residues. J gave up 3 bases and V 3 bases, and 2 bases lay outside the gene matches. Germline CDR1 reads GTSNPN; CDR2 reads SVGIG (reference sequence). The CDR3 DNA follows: TGTGCCTGGAGAAGGGACAGGGAAGAGACCCAGTACTTC. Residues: CAWRRDREETQYF. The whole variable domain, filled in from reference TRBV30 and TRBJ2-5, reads SQTIHQWPATLVQPVGSPLSLECTVEGTSNPNLYWYRQAAGRGLQLLFYSVGIGQISSEVPQNLSASRPQDRQFILSSKKLLLSDSGFYLCAWRRDREETQYFGPGTRLLVL.

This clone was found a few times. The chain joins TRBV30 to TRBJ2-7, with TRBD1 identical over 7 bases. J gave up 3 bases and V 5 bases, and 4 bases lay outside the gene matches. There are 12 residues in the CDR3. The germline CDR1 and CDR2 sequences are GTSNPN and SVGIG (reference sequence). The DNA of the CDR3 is TGTGCCTGGGGGGACAGTAGCTACGAGCAGTACTTC. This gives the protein CAWGDSSYEQYF.

The CDR3 nucleotides read TGTGCCAGTAGCCGGACTAGCGGGAGAGGGGGGCAAGAGACCCAGTACTTC. The encoded protein is CASSRTSGRGGQETQYF. The rearrangement links TRBV19 to TRBJ2-5; 13 positions match TRBD2. The germline V gene has CDR1 LNHDA and CDR2 SQIVND (reference sequence). V shed 6 bases and J 2 bases; nucleotides not matched to a gene: 9. This CDR3 comprises 17 residues.

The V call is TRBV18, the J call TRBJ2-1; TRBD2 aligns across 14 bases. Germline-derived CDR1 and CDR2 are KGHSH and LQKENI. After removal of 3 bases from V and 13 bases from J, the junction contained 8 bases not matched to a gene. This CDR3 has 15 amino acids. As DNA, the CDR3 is TGTGCCAGCTCACCGACCGGGACTAGCGGGAGTGCTCAGTTCTTC. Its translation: CASSPTGTSGSAQFF.

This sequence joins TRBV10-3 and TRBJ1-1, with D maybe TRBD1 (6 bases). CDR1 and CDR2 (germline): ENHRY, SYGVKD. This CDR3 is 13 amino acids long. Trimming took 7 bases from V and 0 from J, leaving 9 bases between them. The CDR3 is CAINTGMNTEAFF. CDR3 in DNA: TGTGCCATCAACACAGGGATGAACACTGAAGCTTTCTTT.

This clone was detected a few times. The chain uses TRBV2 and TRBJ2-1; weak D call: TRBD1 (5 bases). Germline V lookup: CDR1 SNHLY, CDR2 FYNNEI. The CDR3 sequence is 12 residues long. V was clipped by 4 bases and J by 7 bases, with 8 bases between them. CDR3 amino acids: CASSVQVNEQFF. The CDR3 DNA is TGTGCCAGCAGTGTACAGGTTAATGAGCAGTTCTTC.

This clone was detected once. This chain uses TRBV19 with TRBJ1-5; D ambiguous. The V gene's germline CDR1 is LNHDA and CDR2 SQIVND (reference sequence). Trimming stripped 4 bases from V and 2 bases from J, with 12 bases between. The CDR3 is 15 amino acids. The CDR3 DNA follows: TGTGCCAGTAGTACCCCGAGGTATCGCAATCAGCCCCAGCATTTT. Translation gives CASSTPRYRNQPQHF.

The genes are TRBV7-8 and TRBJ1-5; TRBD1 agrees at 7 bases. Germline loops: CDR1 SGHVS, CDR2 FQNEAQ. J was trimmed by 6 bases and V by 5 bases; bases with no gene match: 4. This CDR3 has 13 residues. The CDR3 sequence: CASSQGVGQPQHF. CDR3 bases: TGTGCCAGCAGCCAGGGGGTGGGTCAGCCCCAGCATTTT.

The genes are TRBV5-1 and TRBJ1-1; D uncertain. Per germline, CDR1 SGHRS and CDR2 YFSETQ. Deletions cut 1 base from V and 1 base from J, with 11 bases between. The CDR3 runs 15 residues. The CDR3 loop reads CASSLSRTTNTEAFF. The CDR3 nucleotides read TGCGCCAGCAGCTTGTCCCGTACAACGAACACTGAAGCTTTCTTT.

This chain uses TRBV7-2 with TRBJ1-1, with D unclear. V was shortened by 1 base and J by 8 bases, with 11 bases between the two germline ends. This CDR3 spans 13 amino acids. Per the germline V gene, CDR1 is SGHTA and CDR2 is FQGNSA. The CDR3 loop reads CASSLGRRFEAFF. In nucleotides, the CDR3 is TGTGCCAGCAGCTTAGGTAGGCGGTTCGAAGCTTTCTTT.

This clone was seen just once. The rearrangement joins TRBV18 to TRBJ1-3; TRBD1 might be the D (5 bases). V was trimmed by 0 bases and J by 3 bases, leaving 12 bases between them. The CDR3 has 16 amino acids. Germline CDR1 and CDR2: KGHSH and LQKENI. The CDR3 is CASSPPSGVFGNTIYF. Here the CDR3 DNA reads TGTGCCAGCTCACCACCGTCGGGGGTTTTTGGAAACACCATATATTTT.

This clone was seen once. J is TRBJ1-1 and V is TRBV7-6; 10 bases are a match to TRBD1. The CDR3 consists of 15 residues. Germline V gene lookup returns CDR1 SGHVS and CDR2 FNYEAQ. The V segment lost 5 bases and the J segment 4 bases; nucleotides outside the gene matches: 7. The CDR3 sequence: CASSDGTGVTTEAFF. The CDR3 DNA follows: TGTGCCAGCAGCGACGGGACAGGGGTAACCACTGAAGCTTTCTTT.

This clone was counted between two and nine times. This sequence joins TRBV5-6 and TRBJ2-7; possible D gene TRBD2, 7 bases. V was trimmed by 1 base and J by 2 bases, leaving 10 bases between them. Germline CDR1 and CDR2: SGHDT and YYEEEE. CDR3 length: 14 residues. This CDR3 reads CASSLPGGPYEQYF. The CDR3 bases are TGTGCCAGCAGCTTGCCGGGGGGCCCCTACGAGCAGTACTTC. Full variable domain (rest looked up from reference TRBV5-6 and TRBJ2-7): DAGVTQSPTHLIKTRGQQVTLRCSPKSGHDTVSWYQQALGQGPQFIFQYYEEEERQRGNFPDRFSGHQFPNYSSELNVNALLLGDSALYLCASSLPGGPYEQYFGPGTRLTVT.

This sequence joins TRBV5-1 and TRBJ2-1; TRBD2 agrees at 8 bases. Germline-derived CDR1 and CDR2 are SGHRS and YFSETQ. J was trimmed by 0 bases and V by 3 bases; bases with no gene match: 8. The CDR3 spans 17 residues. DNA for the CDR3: TGCGCCAGCAGCTCCCAACTAGCGGATAGCTCCTACAATGAGCAGTTCTTC. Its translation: CASSSQLADSSYNEQFF. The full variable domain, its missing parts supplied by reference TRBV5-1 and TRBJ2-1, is KAGVTQTPRYLIKTRGQQVTLSCSPISGHRSVSWYQQTPGQGLQFLFEYFSETQRNKGNFPGRFSGRQFSNSRSEMNVSTLELGDSALYLCASSSQLADSSYNEQFFGPGTRLTVL.

The CDR3 loop reads CASSLDLGQSNEQFF. CDR3 bases: TGTGCCAGCAGCTTGGACTTGGGACAGTCGAATGAGCAGTTCTTC. The chain is built from TRBV5-4 and TRBJ2-1; 7 nucleotides line up with TRBD1. This CDR3 spans 15 amino acids. V trimming: 0 bases; J trimming: 7 bases; junction bases outside the gene matches: 7. Germline values: CDR1 SGHNT, CDR2 YYREEE (reference sequence).

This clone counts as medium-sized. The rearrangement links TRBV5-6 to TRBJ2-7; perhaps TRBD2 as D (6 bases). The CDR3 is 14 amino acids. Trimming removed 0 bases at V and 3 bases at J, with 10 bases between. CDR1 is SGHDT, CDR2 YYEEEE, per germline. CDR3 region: CASSLGGDFYEQYF. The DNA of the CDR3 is TGTGCCAGCAGCTTGGGCGGGGATTTCTACGAGCAGTACTTC.

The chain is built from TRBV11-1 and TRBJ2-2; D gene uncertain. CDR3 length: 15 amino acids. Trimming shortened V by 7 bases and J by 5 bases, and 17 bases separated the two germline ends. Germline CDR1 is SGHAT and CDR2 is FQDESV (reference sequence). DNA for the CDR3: TGTGCCAGCACGAGGAGCAATCAAGGAACCGGGGAGCTGTTTTTT. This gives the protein CASTRSNQGTGELFF.

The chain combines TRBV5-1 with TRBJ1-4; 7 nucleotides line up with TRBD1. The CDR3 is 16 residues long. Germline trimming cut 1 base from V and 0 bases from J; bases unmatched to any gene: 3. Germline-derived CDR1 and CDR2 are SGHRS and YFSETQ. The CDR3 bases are TGCGCCAGCAGCTTGTCCGGGACAGCAACTAATGAAAAACTGTTTTTT. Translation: CASSLSGTATNEKLFF.

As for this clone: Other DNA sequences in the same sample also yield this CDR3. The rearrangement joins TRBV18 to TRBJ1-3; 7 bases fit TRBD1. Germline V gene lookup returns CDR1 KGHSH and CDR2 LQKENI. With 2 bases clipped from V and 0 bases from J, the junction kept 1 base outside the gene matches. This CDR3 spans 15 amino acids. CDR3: CASSPGTASGNTIYF. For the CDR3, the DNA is TGTGCCAGCTCACCAGGGACAGCCTCTGGAAACACCATATATTTT.

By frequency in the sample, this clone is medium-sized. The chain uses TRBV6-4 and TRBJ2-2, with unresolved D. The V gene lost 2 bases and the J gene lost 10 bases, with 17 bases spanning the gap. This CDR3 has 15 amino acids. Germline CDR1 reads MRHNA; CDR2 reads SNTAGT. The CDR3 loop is CASSDGATPSEELFF. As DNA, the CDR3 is TGTGCCAGCAGTGACGGAGCGACCCCTTCCGAGGAGCTGTTTTTT.

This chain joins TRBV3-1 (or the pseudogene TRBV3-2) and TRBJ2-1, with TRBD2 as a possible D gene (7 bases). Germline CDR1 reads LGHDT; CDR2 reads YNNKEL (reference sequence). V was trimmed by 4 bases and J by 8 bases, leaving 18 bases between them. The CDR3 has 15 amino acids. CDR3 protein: CASSPLRGGSDEQFF. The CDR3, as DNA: TGTGCCAGCAGCCCCCTTCGCGGGGGCTCGGATGAGCAGTTCTTC.

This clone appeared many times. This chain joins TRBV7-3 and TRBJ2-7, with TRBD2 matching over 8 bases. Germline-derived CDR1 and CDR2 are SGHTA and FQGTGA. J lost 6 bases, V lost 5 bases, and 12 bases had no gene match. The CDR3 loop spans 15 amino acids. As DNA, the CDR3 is TGTGCCAGCAGCCCAGTAGCGGGGAGCAGTAGCGAGCAGTACTTC. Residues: CASSPVAGSSSEQYF.

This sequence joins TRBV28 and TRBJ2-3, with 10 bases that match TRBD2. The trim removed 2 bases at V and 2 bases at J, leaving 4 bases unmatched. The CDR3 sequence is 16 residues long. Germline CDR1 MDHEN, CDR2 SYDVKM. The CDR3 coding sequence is TGTGCCAGCAGTTTACCTAGCGGGGGCCTCACAGATACGCAGTATTTT. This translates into CASSLPSGGLTDTQYF. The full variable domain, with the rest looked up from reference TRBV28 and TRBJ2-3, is DVKVTQSSRYLVKRTGEKVFLECVQDMDHENMFWYRQDPGLGLRLIYFSYDVKMKEKGDIPEGYSVSREKKERFSLILESASTNQTSMYLCASSLPSGGLTDTQYFGPGTRLTVL.